This TCR beta chain was observed in a study of beta chain features in type 1 diabetes. This clone was seen only a few times. What it recognizes is unknown. Per the germline V gene, CDR1 is SGDLS and CDR2 is YYNGEE. The ends lost 4 bases at V and 2 bases at J; junction bases unmatched: 9. This CDR3 region has 16 residues. The study reverse transcribed the entire isolated RNA, so it sequenced expressed TCRB transcripts. Libraries were prepared by immunoSEQ multiplex PCR; TCRdb keeps only in-frame clonotypes and omits some of them. The sample consists of roughly 230,000 clones, roughly 10% of them appearing once. Study-level points and caveats: All four CD4+ subsets of Type 1 diabetes patients contained TCRB CDR3s that were moderately but significantly shorter.

About 110 mL of blood, on average, came from one heparinised draw per donor. The J gene is TRBJ2-1, the V gene TRBV9; 7 bases match TRBD2. The sequenced sample was naive CD4+ T cells from blood. The TCR was taken from a man aged 25-45 years with type 1 diabetes. As DNA, the CDR3 is TGTGCCAGCAGCCCCATAACGGGGGGAACCTACAATGAGCAGTTCTTC. It yields the protein CASSPITGGTYNEQFF.